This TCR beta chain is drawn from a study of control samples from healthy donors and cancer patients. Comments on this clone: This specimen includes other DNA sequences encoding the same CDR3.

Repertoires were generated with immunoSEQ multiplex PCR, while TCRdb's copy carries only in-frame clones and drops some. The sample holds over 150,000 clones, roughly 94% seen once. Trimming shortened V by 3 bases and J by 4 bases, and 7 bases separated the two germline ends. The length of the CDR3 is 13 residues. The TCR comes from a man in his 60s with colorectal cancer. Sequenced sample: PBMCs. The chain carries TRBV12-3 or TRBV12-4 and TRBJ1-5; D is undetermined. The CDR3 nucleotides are TGTGCCAGCAGTTTTGCAGGTAATCAGCCCCAGCATTTT. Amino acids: CASSFAGNQPQHF.